This TCR beta chain is from a study of blood T cell repertoires in COVID-19. About the study: Acute-phase and convalescent COVID-19 samples originated in the United States, Italy and Spain. Sample material is recorded as cDNA or gDNA derived from T cells, B-cell-depleted T cells, or PBMCs.

Trimming removed 4 bases from V and 0 bases from J, with 11 bases in between. The CDR3 length is 15 residues. Germline V CDR1 and CDR2: SGDLS, YYNGEE. Under the authors' procedure: Reference gene primer amplification in the assay estimated nucleated cell counts. Libraries were prepared by immunoSEQ multiplex PCR; TCRdb keeps only in-frame clonotypes and omits some of them. V and J calls and clone size are as listed in that table; D and trimming were resolved from the DNA. The sample lists about 84,000 clones, 80% to 90% occurring once. The sequence was obtained from an elderly man with active or convalescent COVID-19. The specimen was peripheral blood. The chain links TRBV9 to TRBJ1-3; D not resolved. For the CDR3, the DNA is TGTGCCAGCAGCCTTAGCGGAAGCTCTGGAAACACCATATATTTT. Protein: CASSLSGSSGNTIYF.